These 30 T cell receptor beta chains were sequenced from one sample in a study of OX40 agonist ivuxolimab in advanced cancers. The repertoire was sequenced with immunoSEQ multiplex PCR; TCRdb's copy has only in-frame clones and lacks some. Seen here are over 50,000 clones, about 90% observed once, and the top ten hold 1.9%. Here the sequenced sample was CD4+ or CD8+ T cells sorted from blood, taken in a trial of the OX40 agonist ivuxolimab. The receptors originated from an adult with an advanced solid tumor such as melanoma, head and neck, liver or kidney cancer.

Written as DNA, the CDR3 is TGTGCCAGTAGTATAATAATGGTCCAGTTCTCCTACAATGAGCAGTTCTTC. Protein sequence: CASSIIMVQFSYNEQFF. The rearrangement links TRBV19 to TRBJ2-1; no firm D call. CDR3 length equals 17 residues. In germline, CDR1 is LNHDA, CDR2 SQIVND (reference sequence). Trimming removed 2 bases from V and 0 bases from J, with 14 bases in between.

This clone has only one observation. This rearrangement joins TRBV18 to TRBJ2-4; possible D gene TRBD1, 6 bases. Germline CDR1 and CDR2: KGHSH and LQKENI. This CDR3 comprises 14 residues. Trimming removed 3 bases from V and 1 base from J, with 7 bases in between. In DNA, the CDR3 is TGTGCCAGCTCACCCACAGGGGCCAAAAACATTCAGTACTTC. Its protein product is CASSPTGAKNIQYF.

CDR3 nucleotide sequence: TGTGCCAGCAGTATACTACGGACAGGGGGTTCCTACAATGAGCAGTTCTTC. Translated: CASSILRTGGSYNEQFF. The genes are TRBV27 and TRBJ2-1; 10 nucleotides match TRBD1. From germline, CDR1 is MNHEY and CDR2 SMNVEV (reference sequence). The CDR3 contains 17 residues. V lost 5 bases to trimming and J lost 1 base; unmatched junction nucleotides: 8.

The V call is TRBV2, the J call TRBJ2-5; possibly TRBD1 for D (6 bases). Trimming removed 0 bases at V and 2 bases at J, with 10 bases between. The CDR3 length is 15 residues. Germline CDR1 reads SNHLY; CDR2 reads FYNNEI. This CDR3 is CASSEAPRGQETQYF. The CDR3 DNA reads TGTGCCAGCAGTGAAGCTCCTAGGGGGCAAGAGACCCAGTACTTC. The full variable domain, with the rest looked up from reference TRBV2 and TRBJ2-5, is EPEVTQTPSHQVTQMGQEVILRCVPISNHLYFYWYRQILGQKVEFLVSFYNNEISEKSEIFDDQFSVERPDGSNFTLKIRSTKLEDSAMYFCASSEAPRGQETQYFGPGTRLLVL.

This sequence joins TRBV27 and TRBJ1-6, with 9 bases lining up with TRBD1. This CDR3 has 15 amino acids. The V gene's germline CDR1 is MNHEY and CDR2 SMNVEV (reference sequence). Trimming removed 6 bases from V and 14 bases from J; junction bases left unmatched: 14. The CDR3 sequence: CASRSGTGPLWTLHF. The CDR3 DNA follows: TGTGCCAGCAGATCCGGGACAGGGCCGTTATGGACCCTCCACTTT.

V and J are TRBV25-1 and TRBJ1-1; D gene unclear. The germline CDR1 and CDR2 sequences are MGHDK and SYGVNS. The CDR3 totals 13 residues. Trimming stripped 5 bases from V and 8 bases from J, with 15 bases between. CDR3 amino acids: CASSTGPRTEAFF. The CDR3, as DNA: TGTGCCAGCAGTACTGGACCGAGAACAGAAGCTTTCTTT.

The V and J genes are TRBV5-1 and TRBJ1-4; 10 nucleotides line up with TRBD1. Trimming at V came to 0 bases and at J to 7 bases, leaving 3 bases not matched to a gene. This CDR3 spans 15 amino acids. CDR1 SGHRS and CDR2 YFSETQ come from the germline V gene. DNA for the CDR3: TGCGCCAGCAGCTTGGAGGGACAGGGGCTTGAAAAACTGTTTTTT. It specifies CASSLEGQGLEKLFF.

The CDR3 is CASSQDLRGSNYGYTF. The CDR3, as DNA: TGTGCCAGCAGCCAAGACCTCAGGGGGTCTAACTATGGCTACACCTTC. The V gene is TRBV4-2, the J gene TRBJ1-2; TRBD1 aligns across 7 bases. V lost 0 bases, J lost 0 bases, and 4 bases stayed unmatched. CDR1 and CDR2 (germline): LGHNA, YNFKEQ. This CDR3 has 16 amino acids.

This sequence joins TRBV27 and TRBJ1-2, with TRBD1 matching over 8 bases. The V gene's germline CDR1 is MNHEY and CDR2 SMNVEV (reference sequence). CDR3 length: 15 residues. J gave up 4 bases and V 5 bases, and 9 bases lay outside the gene matches. The CDR3 bases are TGTGCCAGCAGTGCCACAGGGGGGGGCCTCTATGGCTACACCTTC. Residues: CASSATGGGLYGYTF.

The genes are TRBV28 and TRBJ2-6, with 8 nucleotides matching TRBD1. Looked up from germline, CDR1 is MDHEN and CDR2 is SYDVKM. J gave up 2 bases and V 6 bases, and 3 bases lay outside the gene matches. CDR3 length equals 15 residues. CDR3 loop: CASRPQGAGANVLTF. In nucleotides, the CDR3 is TGTGCCAGCAGGCCACAGGGGGCTGGGGCCAACGTCCTGACTTTC.

The chain is built from TRBV7-3 and TRBJ2-3, with a tentative D call TRBD1 (5 bases). This CDR3 has 14 amino acids. Germline values: CDR1 SGHTA, CDR2 FQGTGA. The germline V and J ends were trimmed by 4 bases and 5 bases, with 13 bases remaining between them. The CDR3 loop is CASSYVGALDTQYF. CDR3 sequence (DNA): TGTGCCAGCAGCTACGTTGGGGCGCTAGATACGCAGTATTTT.

This rearrangement joins TRBV7-2 to TRBJ2-2, with D tentatively TRBD1 or TRBD2 (5 bases each). Germline assignment: CDR1 SGHTA and CDR2 FQGNSA. The length of the CDR3 is 16 residues. The ends were cut back, 5 bases at V and 2 bases at J, with 15 bases in the middle. The CDR3 nucleotides read TGTGCCAGCAGCCCACCCGGGACCACTAACACCGGGGAGCTGTTTTTT. It encodes CASSPPGTTNTGELFF.

The chain couples TRBV19 to TRBJ2-7; D perhaps matches TRBD1 (5 bases). Trimming took off 6 bases at V and 5 bases at J, with 20 bases between the two ends. The CDR3 contains 15 residues. The germline V gene has CDR1 LNHDA and CDR2 SQIVND (reference sequence). The CDR3 is CASRPSRAAPHEQYF. DNA for the CDR3: TGTGCCAGTAGACCAAGCAGGGCGGCCCCCCACGAGCAGTACTTC.

The chain has TRBV9 and TRBJ2-1, with TRBD2 matching 7 bases. The length of the CDR3 is 15 residues. Looked up from germline, CDR1 is SGDLS and CDR2 is YYNGEE. Trimming removed 0 bases from V and 1 base from J; junction bases left unmatched: 1. CDR3: CASSVAGGSYNEQFF. CDR3 nucleotide sequence: TGTGCCAGCAGCGTAGCGGGAGGTTCCTACAATGAGCAGTTCTTC.

The rearrangement uses TRBV11-2 and TRBJ1-1, with D hard to call. CDR3 length: 14 amino acids. CDR1 is SGHAT, CDR2 FQNNGV, per germline. Trimming cost V 2 bases and J 8 bases, with 15 bases left between them. CDR3 nucleotide sequence: TGTGCCAGCAGCTTAACCTCAGGTCCTGCCGAAGCTTTCTTT. The encoded protein is CASSLTSGPAEAFF.

V usage is TRBV28 and J usage is TRBJ1-2; a possible D gene is TRBD1 (6 bases). Germline assignment: CDR1 MDHEN and CDR2 SYDVKM. The CDR3 spans 15 residues. The germline V and J ends were trimmed by 2 bases and 0 bases, with 10 bases remaining between them. CDR3 amino acids: CASSLTGRTNYGYTF. CDR3 sequence (DNA): TGTGCCAGCAGTTTAACAGGGAGAACTAACTATGGCTACACCTTC.

This clone appeared a single time. V and J are TRBV6-1 and TRBJ1-1, with D unresolved. This CDR3 has 14 residues. Germline values: CDR1 MNHNS, CDR2 SASEGT. Deletions cut 6 bases from V and 0 bases from J, with 11 bases between. As DNA, the CDR3 is TGTGCCAGCAGAGAAAACAGTGTGAACACTGAAGCTTTCTTT. Residues: CASRENSVNTEAFF.

J is TRBJ2-3 and V is TRBV10-1; TRBD1 agrees at 10 bases. This CDR3 contains 15 residues. Germline V gene lookup returns CDR1 WNHNN and CDR2 SYGVQD (reference sequence). V shed 5 bases, J shed 4 bases, and the junction held 6 bases outside the gene matches. The CDR3 sequence: CASSIGTGVADTQYF. CDR3 nucleotides: TGCGCCAGCAGTATAGGGACAGGGGTTGCAGATACGCAGTATTTT.

The V gene is TRBV30, the J gene TRBJ1-3; the D gene is possibly TRBD1 (6 bases). CDR3 length: 14 amino acids. Germline values: CDR1 GTSNPN, CDR2 SVGIG (reference sequence). V was clipped by 2 bases and J by 4 bases, with 12 bases between them. The CDR3 bases are TGTGCCTGGAGTCTTGGGGGGCGCGGAAACACCATATATTTT. The encoded protein is CAWSLGGRGNTIYF.

The V gene is TRBV7-9, the J gene TRBJ2-7, with 9 bases fitting TRBD1. Germline CDR1 and CDR2: SEHNR and FQNEAQ (reference sequence). The junction had 4 bases not matched to a gene; V was cut back by 3 bases and J by 1 base. This CDR3 has 15 residues. CDR3 bases: TGTGCCAGCAGCTTCCGACAGGGGGGGTCCTACGAGCAGTACTTC. Translated: CASSFRQGGSYEQYF.

V and J are TRBV6-5 and TRBJ2-4; TRBD1 or TRBD2 may be the D gene (5 bases each). CDR1 and CDR2 (germline): MNHEY, SVGAGI. With 9 bases removed from V and 6 bases from J, the gap between germline ends came to 12 bases. The CDR3 extends over 12 amino acids. CDR3 loop: CASSGQANIQYF. In nucleotides, the CDR3 is TGTGCCAGTTCGGGGCAGGCAAACATTCAGTACTTC.

A single count supports this clone. V is TRBV27 and J is TRBJ1-1; 7 bases agree with TRBD1. Trimming removed 10 bases from V and 0 bases from J; junction bases left unmatched: 11. This CDR3 region has 15 residues. From germline, CDR1 is MNHEY and CDR2 SMNVEV (reference sequence). CDR3 bases: TGTGCCACCCGATCCGGACAGGTTTTGAACACTGAAGCTTTCTTT. Protein product: CATRSGQVLNTEAFF.

This clone was counted a single time. The chain employs TRBV5-1 and TRBJ2-7, with 9 bases that match TRBD2. Germline lookup yields CDR1 SGHRS and CDR2 YFSETQ. J was trimmed by 3 bases and V by 3 bases; bases with no gene match: 10. The CDR3 has 16 residues. CDR3 DNA sequence: TGCGCCAGCAGCTCCCTCGTTAGCGGGGGTGACTACGAGCAGTACTTC. Amino acids: CASSSLVSGGDYEQYF.

V and J are TRBV2 and TRBJ2-3; no clear D. Trimming left V 6 bases short and J 3 bases short, with 13 bases between. The germline CDR1 and CDR2 sequences are SNHLY and FYNNEI. This CDR3 contains 14 residues. The CDR3 is CASRANAGTDTQYF. The CDR3 bases are TGTGCCAGCAGGGCAAACGCTGGGACAGATACGCAGTATTTT.

This sequence joins TRBV7-2 and TRBJ1-5; unclear D gene. Between the trimmed V and J ends, which lost 0 bases and 4 bases, there was a span of 10 bases. Germline lookup yields CDR1 SGHTA and CDR2 FQGNSA. The CDR3 length is 15 residues. Written as DNA, the CDR3 is TGTGCCAGCAGCTTAGCTACGGGGAGTAATCAGCCCCAGCATTTT. As protein: CASSLATGSNQPQHF.

The rearrangement joins TRBV6-1 to TRBJ1-1; D possibly corresponds to TRBD1 (6 bases). V lost 1 base to trimming and J lost 1 base, with 7 bases between them. Germline V gene sequence: CDR1 MNHNS, CDR2 SASEGT. CDR3 length equals 14 residues. The CDR3 loop is CASSEDRANTEAFF. The CDR3 DNA sequence: TGTGCCAGCAGTGAAGACAGGGCGAACACTGAAGCTTTCTTT.

In nucleotides, the CDR3 is TGTGCCAGCAGCTCCTCCGGGACAGGGTCCTACAATGAGCAGTTCTTC. It encodes CASSSSGTGSYNEQFF. The chain has TRBV7-3 and TRBJ2-1; TRBD1 matches at 9 bases. V was clipped by 4 bases and J by 1 base; unmatched bases: 5. The CDR3 covers 16 residues. Germline CDR1 SGHTA, CDR2 FQGTGA.

The chain couples TRBV18 to TRBJ1-2; 7 positions match TRBD1. The V gene end was trimmed by 3 bases and the J gene end by 4 bases; junction bases not matched to a gene: 2. The CDR3 is 13 residues long. Germline V gene sequence: CDR1 KGHSH, CDR2 LQKENI. The CDR3 here is CASSPQGGYGYTF. CDR3 bases: TGTGCCAGCTCACCTCAGGGGGGCTATGGCTACACCTTC.

The chain links TRBV5-4 to TRBJ2-7; TRBD2 matches at 7 bases. This CDR3 contains 14 residues. With V trimmed by 0 bases and J by 5 bases, 5 bases remained unmatched. Germline assignment: CDR1 SGHNT and CDR2 YYREEE (reference sequence). In DNA, the CDR3 is TGTGCCAGCAGCTTGGCCCAGCGGGGCCACGAGCAGTACTTC. Translating it yields CASSLAQRGHEQYF.

The rearrangement joins TRBV18 to TRBJ1-2; D possibly corresponds to TRBD1 (5 bases). V was shortened by 6 bases and J by 3 bases, with 14 bases between the two germline ends. The germline CDR1 and CDR2 sequences are KGHSH and LQKENI. This CDR3 is built from 14 residues. CDR3 sequence: CASSTKQGDYGYTF. The CDR3 coding sequence is TGTGCCAGCTCCACCAAGCAGGGTGACTATGGCTACACCTTC.